This TCR beta chain was retrieved from a study of CD8 T cells in ankylosing spondylitis. Each CDR3 protein gets one entry after TCRdb re-called the 5' RACE reads with MiXCR. The sample yields some 400,000 distinct CDR3 sequences, 20% to 25% seen once. On this clonotype itself: Antigen unknown.

Whole-study findings and limits: Reports of some motif variants in reactive arthritis synovial fluid and blood predate this one. For ankylosing spondylitis blood, a TCR beta motif of 7 to 9 highly homologous variants appeared characteristic.

The TCR originated in a male donor with ankylosing spondylitis. Sequenced: blood, either unsorted or a sorted T cell fraction (not recorded which).

In DNA form, the CDR3 reads TGTGCCAGCACCGCGACAGGGGGGACTGAAGCTTTCTTT. Protein: CASTATGGTEAFF. This sequence joins TRBV7-2 and TRBJ1-1; the match to TRBD1 covers 9 bases. Germline loops: CDR1 SGHTA, CDR2 FQGNSA. Trimming removed 7 bases from V and 5 bases from J; junction bases left unmatched: 5. The CDR3 spans 13 residues.